Listed below are T cell receptor beta chains from one sample, sequenced in a study of PD-1 blockade in mismatch repair-deficient tumors. The assay was immunoSEQ multiplex PCR, and TCRdb's table has in-frame clones only and misses some. The sample comprises about 35,000 clones, roughly 80% of which are singletons, and approximately 3.1% rests with the top ten. The sequenced sample was PBMCs, obtained 6 weeks after starting pembrolizumab. Every receptor here comes from an adult with mismatch repair-deficient cancer. CDR3s include the opening cysteine and the closing phenylalanine or tryptophan.

v_call	j_call	cdr3_length	cdr3_aa
TRBV19	TRBJ1-5	14	CASSPQGTHQPQHF
TRBV5-1	TRBJ2-5	14	CASTHVGGQETQYF
TRBV2	TRBJ2-1	15	CASSDPGTSLNEQFF
TRBV7-3	TRBJ2-1	15	CASSLTSGVYNEQFF
TRBV7-3	TRBJ2-2	17	CASSPLAGGYATGELFF
TRBV5-8	TRBJ2-7	14	CASSLQGAPYEQYF
TRBV7-9	TRBJ1-1	13	CASRGTANTEAFF
TRBV7-9	TRBJ1-2	15	CASSLAGTGGSGYTF
TRBV28	TRBJ1-3	14	CASSWTGGGNTIYF
TRBV10-3	TRBJ1-1	15	CAIRGQGGVNTEAFF
TRBV6-4	TRBJ2-2	13	CASGTGDTGELFF
TRBV5-1	TRBJ2-5	16	CASSPPGLAGAETQYF
TRBV4-2	TRBJ2-7	15	CASSQGSGTGFQQYF
TRBV9	TRBJ1-1	14	CASSDATGNTEAFF
TRBV14	TRBJ2-1	17	CASSPATSAGSYNEQFF
TRBV6-6	TRBJ1-3	16	CASSIQQVRSGNTIYF